This entry concerns a single TCR beta chain. Trimming took 4 bases from V and 8 from J; bases not matched to a gene: 13. The CDR3 loop spans 15 amino acids. Germline CDR1 and CDR2: SGHNT and YYREEE (reference sequence). Methods used by the authors: The assay estimated nucleated cells by amplifying reference gene primers. The repertoire was sequenced with immunoSEQ multiplex PCR; TCRdb's copy has only in-frame clones and lacks some. V and J calls and clone size follow that table, whereas D and trimming were derived from the DNA. The sample consists of roughly 400,000 clones, 87% of them appearing once. The record originates from a study of blood T cell repertoires in COVID-19.

The chain uses TRBV5-4 and TRBJ1-2, with TRBD1 identical over 8 bases. The sample comprised peripheral blood. The sequence derives from an older woman with COVID-19, enrolled during active disease. The CDR3 is CASSPGQGPSWGYTF. The CDR3 region has the DNA TGTGCCAGCAGCCCTGGACAGGGCCCCTCTTGGGGCTACACCTTC.